This T cell receptor beta chain comes out of a study of T cell responses to AZD1222 COVID-19 vaccine (dated by TCRdb to about 2021). The study in broad terms: TCR sequencing covered fewer than 250 trial participants: 200 to 210 given two doses of AZD1222 and 26 given two doses of MenACWY control vaccine. Trial participants were enrolled by age into subgroups of 18-55, 56-69 and 70-plus years, and around 150, 28 and 57 TCR-sequenced participants, respectively, were included in these subgroups. The study at large found these results: CD4 TCRs associated with the vaccine covered the entire spike protein, and the dominant responses were in regions 160-218 and 743-854. In the small 56-69-year group, the increase in depth fell short of significance, most likely because of low power. Conclusions about previously exposed vaccinees are limited, since just five to seven AZD1222 recipients were seropositive for SARS-CoV-2 at baseline. Participants were mostly white British and included more females than males, and it was suggested by the authors that clonal diversity may have been underestimated. Spike-specific TCR breadth and depth rose significantly after two AZD1222 doses compared with day 0 and with MenACWY recipients. Because no day 14 peak-response samples were available, repertoires were characterized only after the peak T cell response. Epitopes outside the regions mutated in the B.1.351 and B.1.1.7 variants were reportedly recognized by nearly half of the unique spike-specific TCRs.

Of note for this clone: Which antigen it targets is not known. Base qualities are not at hand, and no much larger clone is one base apart.

Per the publication, the time point label means: about 28 days (+/-7) after the second vaccine dose. The treatment or condition label corresponds to: meningococcal conjugate vaccine given as trial control. The vaccinee samples were drawn from two UK trials, COV001 and COV002, one of which was a single-blind randomized controlled phase 2/3 trial testing AZD1222 (ChAdOx1 nCoV-19) in healthy adults. Trial participant PBMC samples were collected at day 0 and day 28 after the second dose for TCRbeta chain sequencing. The CDR3 regions of human TCRbeta chains were analyzed by immunosequencing. The study's processing was this. TCRs in the repertoires were compared against a reference library of SARS-CoV-2-specific TCRs that had been generated with the MIRA antigen-specificity platform. Breadth was defined as the fraction of unique TCRs that were SARS-CoV-2-associated. Depth was defined as the fraction of total T cells that were SARS-CoV-2-associated. Each spike-specific TCR was assigned to its reactive spike region and to a CD4 or CD8 class using the MIRA data. Log10-transformed breadth and depth values were compared by one-way ANOVA with Sidak's multiple comparisons tests. The table was pulled from immuneACCESS by TCRdb, which kept in-frame rearrangements only. Such tables lose some clones; where checked, under half of the loss comes from unresolved V genes, and the rest has no known cause. The V and J calls and clone size come from that table; D and trimming were worked out from the DNA. This sample lists approximately 150,000 clones; roughly 86% were detected once. The ten largest clones add up to 5.4% of the sample.

The sample here was peripheral blood, taken 28 days after the second dose of the MenACWY control vaccine. The clonotype comes from an adult who received the MenACWY meningococcal vaccine as a control.

The CDR3 in this case is CASSGVRRTNEKLFF. The DNA sequence is given as TGTGCCAGCAGTGGGGTCCGGAGAACTAATGAAAAACTGTTTTTT. The chain links TRBV25-1 with TRBJ1-4; no D gene call is confident. CDR1 MGHDK and CDR2 SYGVNS were looked up in the germline V gene. Including cysteine and phenylalanine, the CDR3 has 15 amino acids. The retained sequence is limited to the CDR3, 45 bases, with the frame set at the first base. The V end loses 4 bases and the J end loses 1 base, and a stretch of 10 bases separates them.